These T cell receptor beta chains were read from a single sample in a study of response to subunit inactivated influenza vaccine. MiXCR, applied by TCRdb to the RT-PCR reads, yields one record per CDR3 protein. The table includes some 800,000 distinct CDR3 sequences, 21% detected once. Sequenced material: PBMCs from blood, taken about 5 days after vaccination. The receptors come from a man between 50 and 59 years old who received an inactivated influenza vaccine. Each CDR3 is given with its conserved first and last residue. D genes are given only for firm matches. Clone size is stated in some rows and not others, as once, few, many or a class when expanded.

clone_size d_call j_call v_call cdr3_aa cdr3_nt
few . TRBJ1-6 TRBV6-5 CASSYSKEWGSPLHF TGTGCCAGCAGTTACTCGAAGGAATGGGGGTCACCCCTCCACTTT
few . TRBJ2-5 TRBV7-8 CASSPGRPPETQYF TGTGCCAGCAGCCCGGGACGCCCCCCCGAGACCCAGTACTTC
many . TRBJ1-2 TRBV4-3 CASSQERNYGYTF TGCGCCAGCAGCCAAGAGAGAAACTATGGCTACACCTTC
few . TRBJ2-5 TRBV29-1 CSVDGDSLQTQYF TGCAGCGTTGATGGGGACTCCCTCCAGACCCAGTACTTC
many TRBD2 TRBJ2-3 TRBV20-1 CSAMEAGSFTDTQYF TGCAGTGCTATGGAAGCGGGGAGCTTCACAGATACGCAGTATTTT
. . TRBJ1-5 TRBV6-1 CASSERAQPQHF TGTGCCAGCAGTGAGAGAGCCCAGCCCCAGCATTTT
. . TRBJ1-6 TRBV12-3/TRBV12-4 CASSGGGYNSPLHF TGTGCCAGCAGTGGGGGGGGGTATAATTCACCCCTCCACTTT
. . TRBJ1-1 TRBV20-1 CSARDPTVMNTEAFF TGCAGTGCTAGAGATCCCACAGTCATGAACACTGAAGCTTTCTTT
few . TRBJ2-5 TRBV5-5 CASSFRIRGLGETQYF TGTGCCAGCAGCTTTAGGATACGGGGATTGGGGGAGACCCAGTACTTC
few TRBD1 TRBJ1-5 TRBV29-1 CSVVEGGGNQPQHF TGCAGCGTTGTTGAAGGGGGCGGCAATCAGCCCCAGCATTTT
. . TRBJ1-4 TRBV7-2 CASSPGLSTNEKLFF TGTGCCAGCAGCCCTGGGCTGTCAACTAATGAAAAACTGTTTTTT
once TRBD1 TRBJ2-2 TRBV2 CASSSGQGENTGELFF TGTGCCAGCAGTTCGGGACAGGGAGAAAACACCGGGGAGCTGTTTTTT
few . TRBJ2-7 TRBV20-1 CSARRGSSNEQYF TGCAGTGCTAGAAGAGGGTCGTCGAACGAGCAGTACTTC
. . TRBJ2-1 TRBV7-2 CASSVLDASLGFF TGTGCCAGCAGCGTACTGGACGCCTCTTTGGGGTTCTTC
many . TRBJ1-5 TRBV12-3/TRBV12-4 CASSLGQGNQPQHF TGTGCCAGCAGTTTAGGGCAGGGGAATCAGCCCCAGCATTTT
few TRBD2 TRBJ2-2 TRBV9 CASSVPRTSGDTGELFF TGTGCCAGCAGCGTCCCGAGGACTAGCGGGGACACCGGGGAGCTGTTTTTT
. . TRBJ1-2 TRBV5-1 CASSLVSRDGYTF TGCGCCAGCAGCTTGGTATCCCGAGATGGCTACACCTTC
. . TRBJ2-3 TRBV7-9 CASSIHQGPADTQYF TGTGCCAGCAGCATCCATCAGGGGCCCGCAGATACGCAGTATTTT
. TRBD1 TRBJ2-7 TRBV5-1 CASSLGGQGSSYDQYF TGCGCCAGCAGCTTGGGGGGACAGGGGTCCTCCTACGACCAGTACTTC
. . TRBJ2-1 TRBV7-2 CASSLVKENEQFF TGTGCCAGCAGCTTAGTCAAAGAGAATGAGCAGTTCTTC
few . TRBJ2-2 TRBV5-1 CASSLGSGRLANTGELFF TGCGCCAGCAGCTTGGGGTCCGGACGGCTAGCGAACACCGGGGAGCTGTTTTTT
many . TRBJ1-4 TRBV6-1 CASSPTGYDGKLFF TGTGCCAGCAGCCCTACAGGGTATGATGGAAAACTGTTTTTT
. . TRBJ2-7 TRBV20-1 CSARRAGTSYEQYF TGCAGTGCTAGGCGAGCGGGTACCTCCTACGAGCAGTACTTC
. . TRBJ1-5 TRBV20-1 CSARGANNQPQHF TGCAGTGCTCGGGGGGCCAACAATCAGCCCCAGCATTTT
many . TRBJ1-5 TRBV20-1 CSARDGFNQPQHF TGCAGTGCTAGAGATGGTTTCAATCAGCCCCAGCATTTT
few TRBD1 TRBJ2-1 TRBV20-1 CSARVPGQAYNEQFF TGCAGTGCTAGAGTCCCGGGACAGGCTTACAATGAGCAGTTCTTC
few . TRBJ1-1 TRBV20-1 CSVRWGGADTEAFF TGCAGTGTGAGATGGGGGGGCGCCGACACTGAAGCTTTCTTT
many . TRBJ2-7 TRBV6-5 CASSYWDGLLTGTYEQYF TGTGCCAGCAGTTACTGGGACGGCCTGCTAACCGGTACCTACGAGCAGTACTTC
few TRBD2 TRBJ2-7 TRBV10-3 CAISPGLEGEQYF TGTGCCATTAGCCCGGGACTAGAGGGCGAGCAGTACTTC
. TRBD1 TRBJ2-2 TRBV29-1 CSVEVGTGGWGRTGELFF TGCAGCGTTGAAGTAGGGACAGGGGGCTGGGGGAGAACCGGGGAGCTGTTTTTT
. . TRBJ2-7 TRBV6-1 CASDSRGGGYEQYF TGTGCCAGCGATTCTCGGGGCGGCGGTTACGAGCAGTACTTC
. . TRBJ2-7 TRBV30 CAWRSGGGYEQYF TGTGCCTGGAGATCTGGGGGCGGGTACGAGCAGTACTTC
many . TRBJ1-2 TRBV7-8 CASSGGGRGYGYTF TGTGCCAGCAGCGGGGGGGGCAGGGGTTATGGCTACACCTTC
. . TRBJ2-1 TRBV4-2 CASSQASNRGNEQFF TGTGCCAGCAGCCAAGCGTCCAATAGAGGAAATGAGCAGTTCTTC
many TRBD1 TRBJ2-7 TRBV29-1 CSQTIPGQTSSSYEQYF TGCAGCCAAACGATACCGGGACAGACATCGAGCTCCTACGAGCAGTACTTC
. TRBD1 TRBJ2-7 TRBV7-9 CASSLASGQGSEQYF TGTGCCAGCAGCTTAGCGTCGGGACAGGGATCCGAGCAGTACTTC
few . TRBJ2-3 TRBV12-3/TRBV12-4 CASRLGGSGTDTQYF TGTGCCAGCAGATTAGGGGGTTCTGGGACAGATACGCAGTATTTT
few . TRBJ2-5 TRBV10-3 CAIRDPLADQETQYF TGTGCCATCAGAGACCCATTAGCGGACCAAGAGACCCAGTACTTC